The sequence of this TCR beta chain was determined in a study of OX40 agonist ivuxolimab in advanced cancers. The overall study: Patients with prior anti-PD-1, anti-PD-L1 or anti-CTLA-4 therapy were eligible; about 41% had some. Study-wide results and caveats: On average, CD8+ T cells had more expanded clones than CD4+.

The data were produced by immunoSEQ multiplex PCR, yet TCRdb's version contains in-frame clones alone and is incomplete. The table records about 76,000 clones, nearly 85% of them present only once. To note about this clone: What it recognizes is unknown.

The receptor was derived from an adult with an advanced solid tumor such as melanoma, head and neck, liver or kidney cancer. Sample: CD4+ or CD8+ T cells sorted from blood, taken in a trial of the OX40 agonist ivuxolimab.

The CDR3 DNA reads TGTGCCTGGAGATTAGTCAATAGGGTGGGTACTGAAGCTTTCTTT. Encoded protein: CAWRLVNRVGTEAFF. The genes are TRBV30 and TRBJ1-1; D is uncertain. V dropped 3 bases and J dropped 5 bases, with 19 bases sitting between them. The length of the CDR3 is 15 residues. Germline V gene data show CDR1 as GTSNPN and CDR2 as SVGIG (reference sequence).